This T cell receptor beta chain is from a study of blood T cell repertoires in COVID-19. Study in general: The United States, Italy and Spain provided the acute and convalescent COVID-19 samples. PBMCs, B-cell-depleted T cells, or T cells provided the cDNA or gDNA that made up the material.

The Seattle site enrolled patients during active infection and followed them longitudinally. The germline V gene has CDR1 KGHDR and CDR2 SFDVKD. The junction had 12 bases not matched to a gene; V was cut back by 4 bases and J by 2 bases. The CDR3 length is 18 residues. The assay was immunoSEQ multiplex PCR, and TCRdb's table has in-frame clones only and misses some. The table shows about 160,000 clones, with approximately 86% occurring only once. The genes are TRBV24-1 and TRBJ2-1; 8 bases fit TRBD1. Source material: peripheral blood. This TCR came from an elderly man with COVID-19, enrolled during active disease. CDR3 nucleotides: TGTGCCACCAGTGACCCAAATTACAGGGGGGCCACCTACAATGAGCAGTTCTTC. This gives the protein CATSDPNYRGATYNEQFF.